This T cell receptor (beta chain) was recorded in a study of cytomegalovirus exposure and HLA in healthy donors. Whole-study context: There were some 81 million unique TCRs (from HLA-typed donors) in an early data release.

PCR primers comprised 60 Vbeta and 13 Jbeta primers. TCRdb's copy holds only in-frame clones and misses some; the assay was immunoSEQ multiplex PCR. The sample holds approximately 100,000 clones, around 82% seen once. V was shortened by 4 bases and J by 1 base, with 11 bases between the two germline ends. Germline CDR1 and CDR2: SGHNT and YYREEE (reference sequence). The CDR3 consists of 14 residues. Concerning this clone: Its cognate antigen is unknown.

Whole-study findings and limits: Published work reported that the classifier diagnosed cytomegalovirus status with high specificity and sensitivity.

Sequencing was performed on PBMCs. This TCR came from a man over 45 in good health and CMV-seronegative. The rearrangement joins TRBV5-4 to TRBJ1-1; maybe TRBD1 (6 bases). The CDR3 spells CASSRSRGNTEAFF. The CDR3 DNA follows: TGTGCCAGCAGCCGTTCCAGGGGGAACACTGAAGCTTTCTTT. Full variable domain (remainder filled in from reference TRBV5-4 and TRBJ1-1): ETGVTQSPTHLIKTRGQQVTLRCSSQSGHNTVSWYQQALGQGPQFIFQYYREEENGRGNFPPRFSGLQFPNYSSELNVNALELDDSALYLCASSRSRGNTEAFFGQGTRLTVV.